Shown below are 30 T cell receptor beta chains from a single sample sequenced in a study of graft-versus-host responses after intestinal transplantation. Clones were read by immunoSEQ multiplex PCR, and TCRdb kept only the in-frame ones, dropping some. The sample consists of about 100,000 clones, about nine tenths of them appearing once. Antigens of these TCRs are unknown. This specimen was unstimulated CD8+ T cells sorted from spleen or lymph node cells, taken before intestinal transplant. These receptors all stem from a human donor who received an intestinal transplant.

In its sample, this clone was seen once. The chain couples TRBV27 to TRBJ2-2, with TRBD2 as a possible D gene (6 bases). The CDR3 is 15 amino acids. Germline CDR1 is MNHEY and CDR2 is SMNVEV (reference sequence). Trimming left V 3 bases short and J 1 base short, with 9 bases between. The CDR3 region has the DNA TGTGCCAGCAGTTTCACAGCGGGGAACACCGGGGAGCTGTTTTTT. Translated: CASSFTAGNTGELFF.

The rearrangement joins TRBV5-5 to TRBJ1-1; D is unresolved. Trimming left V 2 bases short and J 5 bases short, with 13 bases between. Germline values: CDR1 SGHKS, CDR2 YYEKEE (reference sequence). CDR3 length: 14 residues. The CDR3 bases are TGTGCCAGCAGCTTCGGCAGCCAAGGGACTGAAGCTTTCTTT. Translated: CASSFGSQGTEAFF.

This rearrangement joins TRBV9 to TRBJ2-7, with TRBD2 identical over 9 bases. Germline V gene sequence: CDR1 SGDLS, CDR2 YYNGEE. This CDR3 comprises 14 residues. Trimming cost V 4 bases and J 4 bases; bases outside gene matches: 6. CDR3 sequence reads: CASSRAGGAYEQYF. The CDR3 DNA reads TGTGCCAGCAGCCGGGCGGGAGGGGCTTACGAGCAGTACTTC.

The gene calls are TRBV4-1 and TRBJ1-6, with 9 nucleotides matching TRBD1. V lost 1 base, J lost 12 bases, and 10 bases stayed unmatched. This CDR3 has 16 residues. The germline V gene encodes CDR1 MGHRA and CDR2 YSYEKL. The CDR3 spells CASSQGVGQGTRPLHF. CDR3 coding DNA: TGCGCCAGCAGCCAAGGGGTAGGACAGGGGACTAGACCCCTCCACTTT.

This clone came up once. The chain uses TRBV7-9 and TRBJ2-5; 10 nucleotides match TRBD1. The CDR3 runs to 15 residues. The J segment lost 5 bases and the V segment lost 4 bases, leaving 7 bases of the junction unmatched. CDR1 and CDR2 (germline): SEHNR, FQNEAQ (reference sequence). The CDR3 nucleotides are TGTGCCAGCAGCTCCCCGGGACAGGGGTGGGAGACCCAGTACTTC. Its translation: CASSSPGQGWETQYF. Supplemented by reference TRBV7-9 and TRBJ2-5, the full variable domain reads DTGVSQNPRHKITKRGQNVTFRCDPISEHNRLYWYRQTLGQGPEFLTYFQNEAQLEKSRLLSDRFSAERPKGSFSTLEIQRTEQGDSAMYLCASSSPGQGWETQYFGPGTRLLVL.

The CDR3 protein is CASSPIVTSSGNTIYF. CDR3 nucleotides: TGTGCCAGCAGCCCGATCGTGACATCTTCAGGAAACACCATATATTTT. The chain links TRBV11-2 to TRBJ1-3; D remains ambiguous. Germline assignment: CDR1 SGHAT and CDR2 FQNNGV. The ends were cut back, 5 bases at V and 4 bases at J, with 18 bases in the middle. The CDR3 extends over 16 amino acids.

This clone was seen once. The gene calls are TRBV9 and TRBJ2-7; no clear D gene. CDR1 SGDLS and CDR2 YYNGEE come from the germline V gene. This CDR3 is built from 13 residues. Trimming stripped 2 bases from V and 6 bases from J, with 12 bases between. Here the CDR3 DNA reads TGTGCCAGCAGCGTCAGAAGGTGGCGCGAGCAGTACTTC. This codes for CASSVRRWREQYF.

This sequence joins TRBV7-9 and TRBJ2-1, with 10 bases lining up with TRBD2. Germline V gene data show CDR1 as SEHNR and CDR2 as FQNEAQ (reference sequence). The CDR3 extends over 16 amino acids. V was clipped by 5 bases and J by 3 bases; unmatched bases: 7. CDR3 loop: CASSPERGGDYNEQFF. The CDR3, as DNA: TGTGCCAGCAGCCCAGAGCGGGGGGGCGACTACAATGAGCAGTTCTTC.

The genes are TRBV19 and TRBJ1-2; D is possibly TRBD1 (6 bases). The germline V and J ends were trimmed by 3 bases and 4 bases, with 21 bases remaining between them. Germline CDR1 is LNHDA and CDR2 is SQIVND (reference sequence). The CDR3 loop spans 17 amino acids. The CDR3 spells CASSILGTNRKIYGYTF. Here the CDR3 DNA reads TGTGCCAGTAGTATTTTAGGGACAAATCGAAAGATCTATGGCTACACCTTC.

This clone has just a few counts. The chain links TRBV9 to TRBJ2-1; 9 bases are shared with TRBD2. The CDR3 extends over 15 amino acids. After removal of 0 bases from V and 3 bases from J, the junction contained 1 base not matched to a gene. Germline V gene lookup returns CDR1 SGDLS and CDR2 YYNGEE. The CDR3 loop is CASSVDSGGYNEQFF. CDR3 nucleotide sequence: TGTGCCAGCAGCGTAGATAGCGGGGGCTACAATGAGCAGTTCTTC.

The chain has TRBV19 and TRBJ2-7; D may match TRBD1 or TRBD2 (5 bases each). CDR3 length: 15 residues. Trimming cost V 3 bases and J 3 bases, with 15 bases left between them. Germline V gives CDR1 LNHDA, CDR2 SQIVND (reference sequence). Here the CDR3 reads CASSIMGTGNYEQYF. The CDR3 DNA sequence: TGTGCCAGTAGTATTATGGGGACGGGAAACTACGAGCAGTACTTC. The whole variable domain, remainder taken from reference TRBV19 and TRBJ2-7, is DGGITQSPKYLFRKEGQNVTLSCEQNLNHDAMYWYRQDPGQGLRLIYYSQIVNDFQKGDIAEGYSVSREKKESFPLTVTSAQKNPTAFYLCASSIMGTGNYEQYFGPGTRLTVT.

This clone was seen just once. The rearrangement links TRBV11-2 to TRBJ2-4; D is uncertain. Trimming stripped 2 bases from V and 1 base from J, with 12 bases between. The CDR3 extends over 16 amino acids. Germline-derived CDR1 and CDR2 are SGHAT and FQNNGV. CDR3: CASSLIGSTAKNIQYF. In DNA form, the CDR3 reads TGTGCCAGCAGCTTAATAGGGTCTACGGCCAAAAACATTCAGTACTTC.

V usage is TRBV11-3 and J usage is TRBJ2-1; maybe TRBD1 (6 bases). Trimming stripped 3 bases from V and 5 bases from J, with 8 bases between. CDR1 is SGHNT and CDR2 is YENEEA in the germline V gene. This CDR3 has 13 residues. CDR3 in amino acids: CASSFGTNNEQFF. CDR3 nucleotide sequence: TGTGCCAGCAGCTTCGGGACAAACAATGAGCAGTTCTTC.

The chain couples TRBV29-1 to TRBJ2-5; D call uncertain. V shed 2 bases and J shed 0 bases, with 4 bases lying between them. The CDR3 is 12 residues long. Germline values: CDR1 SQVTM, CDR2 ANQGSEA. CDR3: CSVESNQETQYF. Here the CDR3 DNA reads TGCAGCGTTGAATCCAACCAAGAGACCCAGTACTTC.

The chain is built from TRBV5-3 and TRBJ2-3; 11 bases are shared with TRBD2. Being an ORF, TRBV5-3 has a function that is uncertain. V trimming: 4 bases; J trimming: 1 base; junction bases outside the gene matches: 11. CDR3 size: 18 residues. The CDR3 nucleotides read TGTGCCAGAAGCGCAGGAACTCTTAGCGGGGGGGGCACAGATACGCAGTATTTT. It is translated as CARSAGTLSGGGTDTQYF.

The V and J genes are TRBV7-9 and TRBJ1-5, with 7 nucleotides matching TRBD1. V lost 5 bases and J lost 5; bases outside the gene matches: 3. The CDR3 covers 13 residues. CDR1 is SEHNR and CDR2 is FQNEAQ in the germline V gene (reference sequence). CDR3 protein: CASSRQGHQPQHF. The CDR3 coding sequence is TGTGCCAGCAGCCGACAGGGACATCAGCCCCAGCATTTT.

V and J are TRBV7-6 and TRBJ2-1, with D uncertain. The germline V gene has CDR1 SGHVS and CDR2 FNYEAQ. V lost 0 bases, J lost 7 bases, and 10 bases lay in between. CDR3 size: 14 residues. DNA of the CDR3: TGTGCCAGCAGCTTAGCGGTCCTGGGGAATGAGCAGTTCTTC. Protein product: CASSLAVLGNEQFF.

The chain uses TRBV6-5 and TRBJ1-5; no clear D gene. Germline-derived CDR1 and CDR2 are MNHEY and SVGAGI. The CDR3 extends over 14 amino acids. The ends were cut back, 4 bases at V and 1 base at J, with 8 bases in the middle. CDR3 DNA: TGTGCCAGCAGTTTGAGGGAGAGCAATCAGCCCCAGCATTTT. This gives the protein CASSLRESNQPQHF.

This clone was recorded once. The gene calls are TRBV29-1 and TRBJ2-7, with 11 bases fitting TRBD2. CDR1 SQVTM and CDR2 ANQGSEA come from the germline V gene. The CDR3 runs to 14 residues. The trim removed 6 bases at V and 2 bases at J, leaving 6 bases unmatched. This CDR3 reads CSVALAGDPYEQYF. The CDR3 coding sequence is TGCAGCGTGGCACTAGCGGGAGACCCCTACGAGCAGTACTTC.

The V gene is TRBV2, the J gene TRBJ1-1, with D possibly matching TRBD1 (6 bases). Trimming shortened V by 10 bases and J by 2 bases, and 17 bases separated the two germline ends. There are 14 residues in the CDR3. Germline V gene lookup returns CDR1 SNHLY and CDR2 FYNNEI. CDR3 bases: TGTGCCATAAGGCCCCCGGGGGGCAACACTGAAGCTTTCTTT. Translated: CAIRPPGGNTEAFF.

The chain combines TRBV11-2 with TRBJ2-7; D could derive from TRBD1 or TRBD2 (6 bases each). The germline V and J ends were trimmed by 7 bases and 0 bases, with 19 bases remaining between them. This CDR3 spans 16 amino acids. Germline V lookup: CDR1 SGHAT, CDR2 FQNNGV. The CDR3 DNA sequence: TGTGCCAGCACCCTCGGGGTAGGGGGGTACTCCTACGAGCAGTACTTC. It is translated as CASTLGVGGYSYEQYF.

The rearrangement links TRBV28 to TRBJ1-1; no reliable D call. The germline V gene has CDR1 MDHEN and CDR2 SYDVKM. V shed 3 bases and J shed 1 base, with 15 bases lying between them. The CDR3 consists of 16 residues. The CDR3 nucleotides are TGTGCCAGCAGTTTCCCGAGATCGGCGACGAACACTGAAGCTTTCTTT. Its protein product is CASSFPRSATNTEAFF.

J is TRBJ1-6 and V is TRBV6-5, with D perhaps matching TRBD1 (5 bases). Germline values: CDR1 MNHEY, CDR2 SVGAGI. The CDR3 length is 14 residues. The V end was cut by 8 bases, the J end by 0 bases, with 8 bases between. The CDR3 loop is CASGAFSYNSPLHF. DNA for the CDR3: TGTGCCAGCGGGGCCTTCTCCTATAATTCACCCCTCCACTTT.

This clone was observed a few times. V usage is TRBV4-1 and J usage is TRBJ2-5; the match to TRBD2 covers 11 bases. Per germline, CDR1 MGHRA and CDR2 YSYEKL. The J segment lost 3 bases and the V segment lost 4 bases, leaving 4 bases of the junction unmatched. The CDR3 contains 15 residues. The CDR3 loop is CASSPLLAGEETQYF. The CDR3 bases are TGCGCCAGCAGCCCACTACTAGCGGGGGAAGAGACCCAGTACTTC.

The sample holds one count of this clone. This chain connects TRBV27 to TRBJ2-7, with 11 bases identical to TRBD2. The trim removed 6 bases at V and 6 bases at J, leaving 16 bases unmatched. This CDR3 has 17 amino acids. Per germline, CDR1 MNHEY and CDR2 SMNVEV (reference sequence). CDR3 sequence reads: CASSPTSLAGGGGEQYF. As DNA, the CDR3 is TGTGCCAGCAGCCCTACTTCTCTAGCGGGAGGAGGAGGCGAGCAGTACTTC.

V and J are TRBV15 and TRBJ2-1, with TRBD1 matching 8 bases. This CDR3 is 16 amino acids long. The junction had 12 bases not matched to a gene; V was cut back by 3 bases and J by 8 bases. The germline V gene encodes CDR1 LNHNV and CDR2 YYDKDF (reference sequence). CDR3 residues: CATSRGPDRAADEQFF. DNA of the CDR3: TGTGCCACCAGCAGGGGGCCGGACAGGGCTGCGGATGAGCAGTTCTTC. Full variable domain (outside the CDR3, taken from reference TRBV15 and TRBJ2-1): DAMVIQNPRYQVTQFGKPVTLSCSQTLNHNVMYWYQQKSSQAPKLLFHYYDKDFNNEADTPDNFQSRRPNTSFCFLDIRSPGLGDTAMYLCATSRGPDRAADEQFFGPGTRLTVL.

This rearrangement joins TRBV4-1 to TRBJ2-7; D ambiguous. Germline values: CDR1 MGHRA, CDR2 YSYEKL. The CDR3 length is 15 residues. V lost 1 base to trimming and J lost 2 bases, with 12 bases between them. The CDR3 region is CASSQAPVTPYEQYF. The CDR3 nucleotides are TGCGCCAGCAGCCAAGCTCCTGTTACTCCCTACGAGCAGTACTTC.

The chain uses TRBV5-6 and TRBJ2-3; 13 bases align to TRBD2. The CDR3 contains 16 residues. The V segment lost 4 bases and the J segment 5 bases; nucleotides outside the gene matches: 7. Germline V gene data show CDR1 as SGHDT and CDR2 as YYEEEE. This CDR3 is CASSERTSGGVDTQYF. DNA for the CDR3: TGTGCCAGCAGCGAAAGGACTAGCGGGGGCGTAGATACGCAGTATTTT.

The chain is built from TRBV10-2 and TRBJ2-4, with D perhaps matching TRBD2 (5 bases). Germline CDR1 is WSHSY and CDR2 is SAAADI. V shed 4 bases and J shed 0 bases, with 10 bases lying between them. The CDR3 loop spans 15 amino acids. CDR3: CASSVSGLAKNIQYF. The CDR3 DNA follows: TGCGCCAGCAGTGTCAGCGGCTTAGCCAAAAACATTCAGTACTTC.

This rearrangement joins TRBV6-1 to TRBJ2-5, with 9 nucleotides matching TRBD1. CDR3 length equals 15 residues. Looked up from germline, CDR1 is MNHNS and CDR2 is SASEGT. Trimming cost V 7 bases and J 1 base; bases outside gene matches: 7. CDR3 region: CASKAEQGAQETQYF. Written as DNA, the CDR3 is TGTGCCAGCAAAGCAGAACAGGGGGCCCAAGAGACCCAGTACTTC.